This paragraph covers one TCR beta chain sequence. Healthy Caucasian donors formed the entire cohort. J gave up 2 bases and V 5 bases, and 11 bases lay outside the gene matches. The germline gives CDR1 MNHEY, CDR2 SMNVEV (reference sequence). This CDR3 has 16 amino acids. TCRdb analysed the 5' RACE reads with MiXCR anew, one entry per CDR3 protein. Of about 470,000 distinct CDR3 sequences in the sample, 20% to 25% are singletons; the top ten hold about 2.7%. This specimen belongs to a study of identical twins. These records were also assigned to another study, of T cells expressing NK-cell markers. From that second work: Anti-gamma-delta TCR antibody use in several experiments restricted sorting to alpha-beta TCR T cells.

Sequenced sample: CD4+ T cells sorted from blood. This clonotype was obtained from a woman aged 18-29 years in good health. V usage is TRBV27 and J usage is TRBJ2-5; 7 bases map to TRBD1. CDR3 sequence (DNA): TGTGCCAGCAGTAATACAGGGGAATGGGCACAAGAGACCCAGTACTTC. This encodes CASSNTGEWAQETQYF.